This T cell receptor (beta chain) was obtained from a study of T cells in Graves' hyperthyroidism and ophthalmopathy. Uncontrolled infection, other autoimmune disease, pregnancy or lactation excluded patients. Based on clinical symptoms, serum thyroxine and TRAb, thyroid ultrasound and orbital computed tomography, diagnoses were reached. Fresh peripheral blood, roughly 10 ml, was the source of the PBMCs. Amplification targeted TCR beta CDR3 regions from RNA transcripts. The study used the HTBI primer set for a first-round RT-PCR of the TCR CDR3. TCRdb re-analysed the multiplex PCR reads in MiXCR, keeping a single row per CDR3 protein. Of under 700,000 distinct CDR3 sequences listed, roughly 17% are singletons. Concerning this clonotype itself: A junction boundary mismatches the germline segment, possibly from a read error.

Per the germline V gene, CDR1 is MGHRA and CDR2 is YSYEKL. The CDR3 totals 15 residues. The rearrangement links TRBV4-1 to TRBJ1-3; TRBD1 is a possible D gene (5 bases). Material for sequencing was blood. The sequence was obtained from a woman under 30 with Graves' hyperthyroidism. The CDR3 sequence is CASSPLQGPGNTRYF. The CDR3 DNA reads as TGCGCCAGCAGCCCCTTGCAGGGCCCTGGAAACACCAGATATTTT.